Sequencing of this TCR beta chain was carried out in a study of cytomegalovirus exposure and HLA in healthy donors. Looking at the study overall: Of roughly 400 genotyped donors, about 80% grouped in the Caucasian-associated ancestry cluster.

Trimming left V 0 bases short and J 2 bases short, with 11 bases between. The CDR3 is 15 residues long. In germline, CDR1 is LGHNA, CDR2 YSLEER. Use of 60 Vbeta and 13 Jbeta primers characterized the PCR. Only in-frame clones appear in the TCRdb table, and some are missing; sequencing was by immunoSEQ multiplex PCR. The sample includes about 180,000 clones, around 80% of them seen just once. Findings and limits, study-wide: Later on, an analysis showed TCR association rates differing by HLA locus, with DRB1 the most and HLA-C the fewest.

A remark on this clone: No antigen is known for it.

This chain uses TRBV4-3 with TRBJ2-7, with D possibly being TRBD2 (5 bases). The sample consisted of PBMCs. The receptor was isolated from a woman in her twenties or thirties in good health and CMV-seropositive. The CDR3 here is CASSQDRNGAYEQYF. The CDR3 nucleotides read TGCGCCAGCAGCCAAGATCGTAACGGGGCCTACGAGCAGTACTTC.